These T cell receptor beta chains were read from a single sample in a study of blood T cell repertoires in COVID-19. TCRdb keeps only in-frame clones here, not all; method: immunoSEQ multiplex PCR. The sample lists over 200,000 clones; roughly four fifths were seen once. Material: PBMCs or T cells enriched from blood (not recorded which). The origin of the receptors is a man aged 40-49 years who had recovered from COVID-19. Each CDR3 is given with its conserved first and last residue.

v_gene: TRBV5-5; j_gene: TRBJ1-5; CDR3aa: CASSPTGGISQPQHF
v_gene: TRBV9; j_gene: TRBJ1-6; CDR3aa: CASSVNWDSSSPLHF
v_gene: TRBV5-6; j_gene: TRBJ1-1; CDR3aa: CASSLGRGNEAFF
v_gene: TRBV27; j_gene: TRBJ1-3; CDR3aa: CASSPLDRGAGNTIYF
v_gene: TRBV10-2; j_gene: TRBJ2-1; CDR3aa: CASARQGNIGAGPFDEQFF
v_gene: TRBV19; j_gene: TRBJ1-4; CDR3aa: CASSNVQYNEKLFF
v_gene: TRBV19; j_gene: TRBJ1-3; CDR3aa: CASSVGTLGNTIYF
v_gene: TRBV5-8; j_gene: TRBJ1-2; CDR3aa: CASSQGSGGYTF
v_gene: TRBV5-1; j_gene: TRBJ1-1; CDR3aa: CASSFSDRPNTEAFF
v_gene: TRBV29-1; j_gene: TRBJ1-2; CDR3aa: CSVVFLGKIDVNYGYTF